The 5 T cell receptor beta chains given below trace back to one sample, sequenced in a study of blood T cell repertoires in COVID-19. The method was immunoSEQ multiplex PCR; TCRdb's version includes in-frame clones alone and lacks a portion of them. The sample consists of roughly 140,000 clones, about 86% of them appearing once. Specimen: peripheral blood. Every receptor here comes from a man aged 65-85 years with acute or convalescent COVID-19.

The CDR3, as DNA: TGTGCCAGCAGTTACACCACTTCAGGGGACACTGAAGCTTTCTTT. Its protein is CASSYTTSGDTEAFF. This sequence joins TRBV6-5 and TRBJ1-1, with D possibly TRBD1 on 6 matching bases. The CDR3 is 15 residues long. The germline gives CDR1 MNHEY, CDR2 SVGAGI. Trimming removed 2 bases at V and 3 bases at J, with 13 bases between.

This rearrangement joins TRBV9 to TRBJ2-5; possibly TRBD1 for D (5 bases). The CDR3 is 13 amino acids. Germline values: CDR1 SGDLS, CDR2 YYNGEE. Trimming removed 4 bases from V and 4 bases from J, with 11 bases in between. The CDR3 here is CASSTMGPETQYF. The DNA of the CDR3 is TGTGCCAGCAGCACGATGGGGCCAGAGACCCAGTACTTC.

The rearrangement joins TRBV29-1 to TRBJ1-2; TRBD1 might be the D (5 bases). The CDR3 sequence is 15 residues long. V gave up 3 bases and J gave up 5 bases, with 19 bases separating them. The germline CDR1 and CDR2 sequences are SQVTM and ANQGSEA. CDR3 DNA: TGCAGCGTTGACTCCAAAGGACAAGGACCTTATGGCTACACCTTC. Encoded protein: CSVDSKGQGPYGYTF.

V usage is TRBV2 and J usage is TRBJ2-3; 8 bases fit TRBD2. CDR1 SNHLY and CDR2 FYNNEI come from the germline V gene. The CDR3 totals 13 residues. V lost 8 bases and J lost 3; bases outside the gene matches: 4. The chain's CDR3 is CASQRERTDTQYF. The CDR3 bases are TGTGCCAGCCAGCGGGAGCGGACAGATACGCAGTATTTT.

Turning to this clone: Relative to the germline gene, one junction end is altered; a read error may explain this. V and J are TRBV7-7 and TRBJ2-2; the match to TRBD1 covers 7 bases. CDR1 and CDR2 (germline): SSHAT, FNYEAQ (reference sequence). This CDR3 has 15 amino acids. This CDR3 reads CASSWDSSNTGELFF. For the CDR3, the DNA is TGTGCTAGCAGCTGGGACAGCTCGAACACCGGGGAGCTGTTTTTT.